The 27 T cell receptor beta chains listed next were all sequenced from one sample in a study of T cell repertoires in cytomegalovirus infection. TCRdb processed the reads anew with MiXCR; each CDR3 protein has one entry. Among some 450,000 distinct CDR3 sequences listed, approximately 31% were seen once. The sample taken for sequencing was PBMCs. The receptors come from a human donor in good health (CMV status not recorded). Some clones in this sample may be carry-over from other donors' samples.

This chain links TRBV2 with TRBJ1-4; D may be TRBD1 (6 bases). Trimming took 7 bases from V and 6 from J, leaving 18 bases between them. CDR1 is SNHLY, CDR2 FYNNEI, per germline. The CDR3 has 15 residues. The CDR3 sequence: CASTTLGTRHEKLFF. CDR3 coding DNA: TGTGCCAGCACGACCCTCGGGACAAGGCATGAAAAACTGTTTTTT.

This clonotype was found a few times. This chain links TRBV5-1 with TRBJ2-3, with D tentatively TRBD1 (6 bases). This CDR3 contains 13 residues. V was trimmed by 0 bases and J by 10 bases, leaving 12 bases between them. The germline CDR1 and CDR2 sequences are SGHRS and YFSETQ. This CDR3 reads CASSLEPGQAQYF. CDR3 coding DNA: TGCGCCAGCAGCTTGGAACCGGGACAAGCGCAGTATTTT.

The DNA for the CDR3 is TGCGCCAGCAGCCAAGTCCTTGGGGAAAAACTGTTTTTT. As protein: CASSQVLGEKLFF. The rearrangement links TRBV4-1 to TRBJ1-4; D gene uncertain. The CDR3 is 13 residues long. V dropped 1 base and J dropped 8 bases, with 8 bases sitting between them. Per the germline V gene, CDR1 is MGHRA and CDR2 is YSYEKL.

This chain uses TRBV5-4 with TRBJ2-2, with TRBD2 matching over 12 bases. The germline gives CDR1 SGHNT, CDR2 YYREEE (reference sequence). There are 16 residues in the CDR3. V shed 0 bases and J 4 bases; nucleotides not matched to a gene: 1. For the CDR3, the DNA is TGTGCCAGCAGCTTGGAACTAGCGGGGGGCACCGGGGAGCTGTTTTTT. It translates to CASSLELAGGTGELFF.

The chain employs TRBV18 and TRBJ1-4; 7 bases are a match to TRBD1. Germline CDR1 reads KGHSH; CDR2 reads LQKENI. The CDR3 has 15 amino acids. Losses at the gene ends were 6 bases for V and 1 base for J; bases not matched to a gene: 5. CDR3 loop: CASSPRQGTNEKLFF. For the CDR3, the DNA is TGTGCCAGCTCCCCGAGACAGGGAACTAATGAAAAACTGTTTTTT.

The CDR3 here is CASSYPNTGQPQHF. The CDR3 nucleotides are TGTGCCAGCAGTTACCCCAACACGGGACAGCCCCAGCATTTT. The gene calls are TRBV6-2 or TRBV6-3 and TRBJ1-5; D is uncertain. The CDR3 sequence is 14 residues long. With 2 bases removed from V and 7 bases from J, the gap between germline ends came to 12 bases. Germline CDR1 MNHEY, CDR2 SVGEGT.

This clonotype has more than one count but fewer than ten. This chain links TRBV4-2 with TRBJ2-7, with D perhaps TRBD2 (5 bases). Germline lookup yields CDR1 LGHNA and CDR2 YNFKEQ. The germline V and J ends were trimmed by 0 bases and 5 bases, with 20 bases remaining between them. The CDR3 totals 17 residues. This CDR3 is CASSQDFALEGSHEQYF. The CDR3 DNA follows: TGTGCCAGCAGCCAAGATTTCGCACTAGAGGGTTCCCACGAGCAGTACTTC.

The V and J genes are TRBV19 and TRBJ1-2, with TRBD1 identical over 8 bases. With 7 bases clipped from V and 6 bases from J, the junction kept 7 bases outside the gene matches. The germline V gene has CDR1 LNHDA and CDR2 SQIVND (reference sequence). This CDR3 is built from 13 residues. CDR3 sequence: CASTVQGGDGYTF. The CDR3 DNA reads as TGTGCCAGTACCGTACAGGGGGGGGATGGCTACACCTTC. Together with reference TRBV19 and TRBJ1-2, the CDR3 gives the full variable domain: DGGITQSPKYLFRKEGQNVTLSCEQNLNHDAMYWYRQDPGQGLRLIYYSQIVNDFQKGDIAEGYSVSREKKESFPLTVTSAQKNPTAFYLCASTVQGGDGYTFGSGTRLTVV.

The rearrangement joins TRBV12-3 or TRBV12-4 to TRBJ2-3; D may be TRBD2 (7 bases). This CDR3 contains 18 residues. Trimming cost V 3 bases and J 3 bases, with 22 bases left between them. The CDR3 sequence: CASSFRGGVLDATDTQYF. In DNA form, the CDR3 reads TGTGCCAGCAGTTTTAGAGGGGGGGTTTTGGACGCGACAGATACGCAGTATTTT.

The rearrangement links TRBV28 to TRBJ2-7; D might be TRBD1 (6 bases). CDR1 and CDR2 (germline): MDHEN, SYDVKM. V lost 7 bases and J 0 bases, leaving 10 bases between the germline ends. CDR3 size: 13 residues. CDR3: CASKGQFSYEQYF. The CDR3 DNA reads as TGTGCCAGCAAAGGACAGTTCTCCTACGAGCAGTACTTC.

CDR3 sequence: CASSLSGLATDTQYF. The CDR3 DNA sequence: TGTGCCAGCAGCTTAAGCGGACTAGCAACAGATACGCAGTATTTT. This chain uses TRBV7-3 with TRBJ2-3; 8 positions agree with TRBD2. V was pared by 1 base and J by 3 bases, with 3 bases of the junction left unmatched. The CDR3 covers 15 residues. The germline V gene has CDR1 SGHTA and CDR2 FQGTGA.

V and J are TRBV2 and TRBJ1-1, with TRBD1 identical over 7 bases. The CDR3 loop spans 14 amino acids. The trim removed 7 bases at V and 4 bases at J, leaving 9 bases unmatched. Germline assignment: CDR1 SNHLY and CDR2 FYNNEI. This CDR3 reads CASTTQGWGTEAFF. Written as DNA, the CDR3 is TGTGCCAGCACCACACAGGGGTGGGGCACTGAAGCTTTCTTT.

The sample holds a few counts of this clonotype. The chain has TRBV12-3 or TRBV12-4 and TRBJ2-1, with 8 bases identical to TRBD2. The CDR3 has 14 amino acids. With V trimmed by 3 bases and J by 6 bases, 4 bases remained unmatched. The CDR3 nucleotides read TGTGCCAGCAGTTTGGGGCGGGGGGTCAATGAGCAGTTCTTC. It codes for CASSLGRGVNEQFF.

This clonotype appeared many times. CDR3 DNA: TGTGCCAGCAGCTTAGCGGTGGGATCCTATAATTCACCCCTCCACTTT. Encoded protein: CASSLAVGSYNSPLHF. The chain carries TRBV7-2 and TRBJ1-6; D not resolved. Germline V lookup: CDR1 SGHTA, CDR2 FQGNSA. The CDR3 has 16 residues. Trimming cost V 0 bases and J 1 base, with 7 bases left between them.

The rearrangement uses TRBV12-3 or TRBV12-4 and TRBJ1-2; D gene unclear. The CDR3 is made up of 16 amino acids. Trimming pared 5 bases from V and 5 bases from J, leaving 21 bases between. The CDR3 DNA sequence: TGTGCCAGCAGTCCACGACTCACAACGACGATTTATGGCTACACCTTC. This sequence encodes CASSPRLTTTIYGYTF.

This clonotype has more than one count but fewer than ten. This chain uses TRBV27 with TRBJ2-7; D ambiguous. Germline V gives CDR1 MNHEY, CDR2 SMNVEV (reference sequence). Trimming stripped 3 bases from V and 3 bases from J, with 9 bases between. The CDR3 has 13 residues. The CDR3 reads CASSFRGDYEQYF. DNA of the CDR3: TGTGCCAGCAGTTTCCGAGGCGACTACGAGCAGTACTTC.

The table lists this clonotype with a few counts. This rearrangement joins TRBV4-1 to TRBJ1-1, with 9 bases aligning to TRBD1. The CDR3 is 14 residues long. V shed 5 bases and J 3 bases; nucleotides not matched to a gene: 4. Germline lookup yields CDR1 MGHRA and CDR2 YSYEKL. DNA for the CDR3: TGCGCCAGCAGCGAAGGACAGGGGCACACTGAAGCTTTCTTT. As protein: CASSEGQGHTEAFF.

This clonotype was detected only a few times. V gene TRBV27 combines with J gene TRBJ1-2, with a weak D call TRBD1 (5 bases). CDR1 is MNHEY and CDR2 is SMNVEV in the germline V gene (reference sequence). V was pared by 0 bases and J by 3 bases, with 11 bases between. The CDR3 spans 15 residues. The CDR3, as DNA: TGTGCCAGCAGTTTATCGCCCTCAGGGTACTATGGCTACACCTTC. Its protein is CASSLSPSGYYGYTF.

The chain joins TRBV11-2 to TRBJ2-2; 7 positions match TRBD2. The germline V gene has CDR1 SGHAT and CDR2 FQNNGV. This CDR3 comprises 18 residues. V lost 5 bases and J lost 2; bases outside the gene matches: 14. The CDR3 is CASSPIARGGNNTGELFF. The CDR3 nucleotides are TGTGCCAGCAGCCCCATCGCTCGGGGAGGGAACAACACCGGGGAGCTGTTTTTT. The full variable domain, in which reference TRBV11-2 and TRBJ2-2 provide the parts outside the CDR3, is EAGVAQSPRYKIIEKRQSVAFWCNPISGHATLYWYQQILGQGPKLLIQFQNNGVVDDSQLPKDRFSAERLKGVDSTLKIQPAKLEDSAVYLCASSPIARGGNNTGELFFGEGSRLTVL.

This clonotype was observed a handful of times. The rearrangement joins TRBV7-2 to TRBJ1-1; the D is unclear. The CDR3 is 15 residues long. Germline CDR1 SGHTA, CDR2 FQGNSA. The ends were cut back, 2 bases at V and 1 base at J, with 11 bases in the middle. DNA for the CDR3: TGTGCCAGCAGCTTAAGGCCGCTAAAGAACACTGAAGCTTTCTTT. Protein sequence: CASSLRPLKNTEAFF.

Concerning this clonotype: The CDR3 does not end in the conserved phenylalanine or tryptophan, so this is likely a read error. In DNA form, the CDR3 reads TGTGCCATCGAGCGAGAGGGACTAATCGGCGGGCGTTCCTACGAGCAGTACTTA. Translating gives CAIEREGLIGGRSYEQYL. The J gene is TRBJ2-7, the V gene TRBV10-3, with 7 bases that match TRBD2. Looked up from germline, CDR1 is ENHRY and CDR2 is SYGVKD. The CDR3 contains 18 residues. V shed 8 bases, J shed 1 base, and the junction held 20 bases outside the gene matches.

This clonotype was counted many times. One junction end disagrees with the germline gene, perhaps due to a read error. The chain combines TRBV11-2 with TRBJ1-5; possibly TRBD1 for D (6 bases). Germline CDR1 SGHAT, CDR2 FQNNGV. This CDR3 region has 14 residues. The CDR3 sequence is CASSLDRSNQPQHF. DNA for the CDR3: TGTGCCAGCAGTTTAGACAGGTCCAATCAGCCCCAGCATTTT. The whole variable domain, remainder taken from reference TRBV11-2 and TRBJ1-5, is EAGVAQSPRYKIIEKRQSVAFWCNPISGHATLYWYQQILGQGPKLLIQFQNNGVVDDSQLPKDRFSAERLKGVDSTLKIQPAKLEDSAVYLCASSLDRSNQPQHFGDGTRLSIL.

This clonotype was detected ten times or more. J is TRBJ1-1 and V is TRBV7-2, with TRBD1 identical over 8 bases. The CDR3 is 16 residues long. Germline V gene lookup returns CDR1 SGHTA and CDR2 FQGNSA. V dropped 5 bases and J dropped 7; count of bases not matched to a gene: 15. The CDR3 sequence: CASSLVPGKTGVEAFF. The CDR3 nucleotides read TGTGCCAGCAGCCTAGTTCCAGGGAAGACAGGGGTTGAAGCTTTCTTT.

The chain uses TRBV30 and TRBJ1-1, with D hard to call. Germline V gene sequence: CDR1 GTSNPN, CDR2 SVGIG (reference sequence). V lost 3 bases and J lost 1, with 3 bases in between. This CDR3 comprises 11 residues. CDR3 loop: CAWRRNTEAFF. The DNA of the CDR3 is TGTGCCTGGAGGAGGAACACTGAAGCTTTCTTT.

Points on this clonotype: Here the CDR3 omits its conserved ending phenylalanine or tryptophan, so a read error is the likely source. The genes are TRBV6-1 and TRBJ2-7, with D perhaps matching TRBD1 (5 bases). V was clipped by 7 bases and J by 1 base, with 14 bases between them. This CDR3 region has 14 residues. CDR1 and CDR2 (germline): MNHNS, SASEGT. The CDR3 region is CASTTEPTSYEQYL. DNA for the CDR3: TGTGCCAGCACGACAGAACCGACATCCTACGAGCAGTACTTA.

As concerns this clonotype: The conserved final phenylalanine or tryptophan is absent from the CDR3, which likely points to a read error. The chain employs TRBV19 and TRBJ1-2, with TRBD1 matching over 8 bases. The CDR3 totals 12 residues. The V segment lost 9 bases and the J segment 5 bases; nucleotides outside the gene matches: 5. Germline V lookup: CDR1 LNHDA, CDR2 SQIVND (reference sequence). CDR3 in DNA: TGTGCCAGCAATACAGGGGGGTATGGCTACACCTTA. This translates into CASNTGGYGYTL.

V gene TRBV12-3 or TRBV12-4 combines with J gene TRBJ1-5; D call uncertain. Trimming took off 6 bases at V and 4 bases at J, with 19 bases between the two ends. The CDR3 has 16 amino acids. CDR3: CASRGSPDTTNQPQHF. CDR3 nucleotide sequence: TGTGCCAGCAGGGGTTCCCCCGACACGACAAATCAGCCCCAGCATTTT.